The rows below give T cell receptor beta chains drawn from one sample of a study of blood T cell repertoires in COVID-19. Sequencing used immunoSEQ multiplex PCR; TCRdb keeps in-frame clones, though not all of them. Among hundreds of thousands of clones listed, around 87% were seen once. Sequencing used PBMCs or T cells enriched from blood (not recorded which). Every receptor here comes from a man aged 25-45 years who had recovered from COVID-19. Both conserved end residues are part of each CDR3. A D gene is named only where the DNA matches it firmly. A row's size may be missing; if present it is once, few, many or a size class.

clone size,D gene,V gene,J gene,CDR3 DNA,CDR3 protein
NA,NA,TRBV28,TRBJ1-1,TGTGCCAGCAGTTTACGGCAGGGGGAAGCTTTCTTT,CASSLRQGEAFF
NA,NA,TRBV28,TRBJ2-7,TGTGCCAGCAGTCCCCCAGGAAGTTACTACGAGCAGTACTTC,CASSPPGSYYEQYF
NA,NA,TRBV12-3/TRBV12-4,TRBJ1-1,TGTGCCAGCAGTTTCTCGCACACGGGAGAAGCTTTCTTT,CASSFSHTGEAFF
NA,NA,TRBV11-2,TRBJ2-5,TGTGCCAGCAGCTTGTCACGGGAGACCCAGTACTTC,CASSLSRETQYF
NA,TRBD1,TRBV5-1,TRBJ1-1,TGCGCCAGCAGCTTAGGCGCGCGGACAGGGAACACTGAAGCTTTCTTT,CASSLGARTGNTEAFF
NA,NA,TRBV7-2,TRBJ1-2,TGTGCCAGCAACCCCGGTCCTATCCATGGCTACACCTTC,CASNPGPIHGYTF
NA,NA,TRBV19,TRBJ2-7,TGTGCCAGTAGTATTATTGGGTTCTCCCCTCCAGGGATCTACGAGCAGTACTTC,CASSIIGFSPPGIYEQYF
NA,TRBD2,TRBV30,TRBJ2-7,TGTGCCTGGAGTGACTGGGACCAGCGGGGGCAGTACTTC,CAWSDWDQRGQYF
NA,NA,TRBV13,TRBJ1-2,TGTGCCAGCAGCTTAGGCGGGGTCGATGGCTACACCTTC,CASSLGGVDGYTF
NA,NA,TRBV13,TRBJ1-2,TGTGCCAGCAGCTTATCGGGCAGGCGGGGGTATGGCTACACCTTC,CASSLSGRRGYGYTF
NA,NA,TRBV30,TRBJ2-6,TGTGCCTGGAGTGTTAGGGGGAGTGGGGCCAACGTCCTGACTTTC,CAWSVRGSGANVLTF
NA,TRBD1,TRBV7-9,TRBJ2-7,TGTGCCAGCAGCGCGTCGGGACAGGGTTACGAGCAGTACTTC,CASSASGQGYEQYF
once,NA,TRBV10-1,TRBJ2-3,TGCGCCAGCAGTGAGTCAGGGGCGACAGATACGCAGTATTTT,CASSESGATDTQYF
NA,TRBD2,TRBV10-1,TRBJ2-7,TGCGCCAGCAGCCCCAGTGGACTAGCGGGTTACGAGCAGTACTTC,CASSPSGLAGYEQYF
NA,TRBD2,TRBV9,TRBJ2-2,TGTGCCAGCAGCGTAGCTACATGGCTAGCGGGAGTGGACACCGGGGAGCTGTTTTTT,CASSVATWLAGVDTGELFF
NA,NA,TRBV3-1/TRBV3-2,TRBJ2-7,TGTGCCAGCAGCCAAGATGCGGCTACCTACGAGCAGTACTTC,CASSQDAATYEQYF
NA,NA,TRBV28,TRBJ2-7,TGTGCCAGCAGTTTATTAGGACTTCCCCACGAGCAGTACTTC,CASSLLGLPHEQYF
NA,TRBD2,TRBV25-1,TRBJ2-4,TGTGCCAGCAAGCCGGGACTAGCGGGACCGGGTGCCAAAAACATTCAGTACTTC,CASKPGLAGPGAKNIQYF
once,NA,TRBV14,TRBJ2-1,TGTGCCAGCAGCGTTCTCGGGGGGCCCAACAATGAGCAGTTCTTC,CASSVLGGPNNEQFF